This T cell receptor (beta chain) was profiled in a study of CD8+ T cells in alopecia areata. Overall study: A regimen of oral tofacitinib, 5 to 10 mg twice daily, was given to treated patients.

The length of the CDR3 is 16 residues. V was clipped by 5 bases and J by 4 bases, with 15 bases between them. Germline lookup yields CDR1 LNHDA and CDR2 SQIVND (reference sequence). Worth noting for this clone: Its antigen is not known.

Treatment meaning: oral pan-JAK inhibitor, 5-10 mg twice daily. As part of sample collection, lesional scalp punch biopsies and peripheral blood were taken from alopecia areata patients. RNA, once extracted, was reverse transcribed into cDNA for use as the sequencing template. Clones were read by immunoSEQ multiplex PCR, and TCRdb kept only the in-frame ones, dropping some. This table holds 200,000 or so clones, roughly two fifths found once. Study conclusions and caveats: Alopecia totalis/universalis scalp especially showed more expanded CD8+ clones than normal scalp.

This sequence originates from a human donor with alopecia areata. The specimen comprised CD4+ T cells sorted from blood, sampled around week 31, from a patient treated with tofacitinib. The chain is built from TRBV19 and TRBJ2-6; D is possibly TRBD1 (6 bases). Here the CDR3 reads CASSPQTGTGANVLTF. DNA for the CDR3: TGTGCCAGTAGTCCCCAGACAGGAACGGGGGCCAACGTCCTGACTTTC.